The sample holds one count of the clone carrying this T cell receptor (beta chain). Germline CDR1 and CDR2: MNHEY and SVGEGT. This CDR3 comprises 17 residues. J lost 4 bases, V lost 2 bases, and 6 bases had no gene match. The data derive from a study of blood T cell repertoires in COVID-19. The wider study: COVID-19 samples collected from the United States, Italy and Spain covered acute and convalescent phases.

Libraries were prepared by immunoSEQ multiplex PCR; TCRdb keeps only in-frame clonotypes and omits some of them. The repertoire holds some 250,000 clones, with 80% to 85% as singletons. The origin of this receptor is a woman in her late teens or twenties with acute or convalescent COVID-19. The source material was peripheral blood. V and J are TRBV6-2 or TRBV6-3 and TRBJ2-5; 14 nucleotides match TRBD2. In nucleotides, the CDR3 is TGTGCCAGCAGTTACCGACGACTAGCGGGAGGGATAGAGACCCAGTACTTC. Amino acid sequence: CASSYRRLAGGIETQYF.